Included here is one T cell receptor (beta chain) sequence, with context. Profiling relied on immunoSEQ multiplex PCR, and the TCRdb table lists in-frame clones only, not all of them. This table has some 700,000 clones, 80% to 90% appearing once. These data are taken from a study of shared T cell receptors in the human thymus. In germline, CDR1 is SNHLY, CDR2 FYNNEI. CDR3 size: 19 residues. V was shortened by 0 bases and J by 0 bases, with 21 bases between the two germline ends. This same sample was also taken into another study, of human thymus T cells. That work adds: Donor material was obtained from healthy Finnish infants undergoing corrective surgery for congenital heart defects. From resections taken during corrective heart surgery, the thymus tissue was obtained. Gene usage for V and J segments appeared biased in thymic and blood repertoires. Highly overlapping thymic repertoires in unrelated individuals were reported by related research.

The chain couples TRBV2 to TRBJ2-7, with a tentative D call TRBD2 (7 bases). Sequencing input: thymocytes. The sequence came from a girl under three years old with a congenital heart defect. The CDR3 region is CASSEAGSGETGSSYEQYF. CDR3 DNA sequence: TGTGCCAGCAGTGAAGCAGGGAGCGGGGAGACAGGAAGCTCCTACGAGCAGTACTTC.